The text below deals with one T cell receptor (beta chain). Its antigen is still unknown. Sample-barcoded 5' priming and a J-beta primer mix drove a second PCR of roughly 7 to 11 cycles. Paired-end reads containing CDR3 totaled no fewer than 2.5 million for each sample. Each CDR3 protein gets one entry after TCRdb re-called the 5' RACE reads with MiXCR. The table shows about 1,500,000 distinct CDR3 sequences, with 28% occurring only once. These data belong to a study of blood T cells in healthy people across ages. General study results and limits: The study found more naive CD4+ cells and higher diversity in long-lived than aged donors. The study lacked donor CMV status, which possibly confounded expanded clonotype changes.

Germline V lookup: CDR1 SQVTM, CDR2 ANQGSEA. CDR3 size: 13 residues. Trimming shortened V by 5 bases and J by 1 base, and 11 bases separated the two germline ends. The sequencing input was blood. The chain uses TRBV29-1 and TRBJ1-1, with D tentatively TRBD1 (5 bases). This sequence was found in a woman aged 30 to 39 in good health. Here the CDR3 reads CSVQTAPNTEAFF. CDR3 DNA sequence: TGCAGCGTTCAGACAGCGCCGAACACTGAAGCTTTCTTT.